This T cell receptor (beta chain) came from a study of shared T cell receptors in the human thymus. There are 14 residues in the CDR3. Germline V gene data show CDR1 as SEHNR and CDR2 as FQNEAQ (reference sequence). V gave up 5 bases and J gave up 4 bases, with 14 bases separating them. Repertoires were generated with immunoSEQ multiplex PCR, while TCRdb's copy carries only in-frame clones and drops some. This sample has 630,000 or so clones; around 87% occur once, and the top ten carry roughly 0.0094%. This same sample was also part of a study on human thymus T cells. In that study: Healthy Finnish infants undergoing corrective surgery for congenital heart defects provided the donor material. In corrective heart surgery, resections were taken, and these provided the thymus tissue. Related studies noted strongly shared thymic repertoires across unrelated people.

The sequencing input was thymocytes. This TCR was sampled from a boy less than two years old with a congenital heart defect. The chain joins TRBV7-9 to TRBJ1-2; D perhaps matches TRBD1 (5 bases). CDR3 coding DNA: TGTGCCAGCAGCGAGGACACTCCCGTCTATGGCTACACCTTC. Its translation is CASSEDTPVYGYTF.